This T cell receptor beta chain was obtained from a study of cytomegalovirus exposure and HLA in healthy donors. Despite likely unrecorded immune exposures, the donors were nominally healthy at the time of sampling. With respect to this clone: The antigen remains unidentified.

The CDR3 has 15 amino acids. Germline CDR1 reads MNHEY; CDR2 reads SMNVEV (reference sequence). The ends lost 3 bases at V and 2 bases at J; junction bases unmatched: 4. PCR was performed using 60 Vbeta and 13 Jbeta primers. Method: immunoSEQ multiplex PCR; TCRdb's copy keeps in-frame clones and lacks some. The sample contains approximately 110,000 clones, around 78% of which appear only once. Whole-study findings and limits: Analyses of presence/absence relied on an assumption of roughly uniform sequencing depth across donors. As was reported, the HLA-A and HLA-B alleles of most subjects were accurately predicted from TCR beta sequences. Immune exposure was documented only through CMV serostatus.

This receptor was taken from a man aged 40-49 years in good health and CMV-seronegative. Sequencing was carried out using PBMCs. This chain connects TRBV27 to TRBJ2-7; 10 nucleotides line up with TRBD1. The CDR3 coding sequence is TGTGCCAGCAGTTTTGGGGGACAGGGGACCTACGAGCAGTACTTC. It translates to CASSFGGQGTYEQYF.